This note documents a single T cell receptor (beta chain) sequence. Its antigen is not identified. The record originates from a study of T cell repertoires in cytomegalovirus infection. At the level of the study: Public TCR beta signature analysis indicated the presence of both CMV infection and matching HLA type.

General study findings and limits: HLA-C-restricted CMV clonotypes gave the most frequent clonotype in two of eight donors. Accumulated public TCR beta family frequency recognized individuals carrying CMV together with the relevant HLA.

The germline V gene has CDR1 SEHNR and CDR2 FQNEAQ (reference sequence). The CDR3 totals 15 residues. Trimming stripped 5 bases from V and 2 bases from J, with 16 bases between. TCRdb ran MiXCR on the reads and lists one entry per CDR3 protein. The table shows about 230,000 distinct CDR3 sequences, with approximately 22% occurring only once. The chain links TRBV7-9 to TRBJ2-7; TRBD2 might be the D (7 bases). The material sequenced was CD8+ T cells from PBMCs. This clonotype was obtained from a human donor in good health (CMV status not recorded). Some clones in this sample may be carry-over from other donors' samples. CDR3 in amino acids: CASSPRGGITYEQYF. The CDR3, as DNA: TGTGCCAGCAGCCCCAGGGGAGGGATCACCTACGAGCAGTACTTC.